This T cell receptor (beta chain) was captured in a study of T cell repertoires in cytomegalovirus infection. Study-level points and caveats: Within the response measured ex vivo, HLA-C-restricted CMV-specific TCR beta clonotypes were dominant.

In this sample, this clonotype turned up a few times. Its antigen is not known. This CDR3 has 16 amino acids. Germline CDR1 is MGHRA and CDR2 is YSYEKL. The ends were cut back, 3 bases at V and 0 bases at J, with 13 bases in the middle. TCRdb recomputed calls from the reads with MiXCR, one row per CDR3 protein. The sample includes hundreds of thousands of distinct CDR3 sequences, roughly 30% of them seen just once. The sample here was cultured PBMCs, taken from culture after CMV antigen stimulation. The V call is TRBV4-1, the J call TRBJ2-3; the D gene is possibly TRBD1 (6 bases). The clonotype was recovered from a human donor in good health (CMV status not recorded). Some clones in this sample may be carry-over from other donors' samples. The CDR3 nucleotides are TGCGCCAGCAGCCAGCCGACGAGGGGGAGCACAGATACGCAGTATTTT. This codes for CASSQPTRGSTDTQYF.